This is a list of T cell receptor beta chains from one sample in a study of T cell responses to AZD1222 COVID-19 vaccine. Some clones are missing from TCRdb's copy, which holds only in-frame ones; the method was immunoSEQ multiplex PCR. This repertoire shows about 96,000 clones, under 90% found once; its top ten account for roughly 24%. Here the sequenced sample was peripheral blood, taken on day 0 of AZD1222 vaccination. The receptors derive from an adult in good health. Both conserved end residues are part of each CDR3. The D gene is left open where the match is weak. Size values are once, few and many counts, or a class for expanded clones, and some rows have none.

V	J	D	size	CDR3	DNA
TRBV28	TRBJ2-7	NA	NA	CASRPSDGLGGVGEQYF	TGTGCCAGCAGACCCTCCGATGGCCTAGGGGGAGTTGGCGAGCAGTACTTC
TRBV28	TRBJ2-6	NA	NA	CASSSGANVLTF	TGTGCCAGCAGTTCTGGGGCCAACGTCCTGACTTTC
TRBV7-2	TRBJ1-5	NA	NA	CASSSSVASNQPQHF	TGTGCCAGCAGTTCGTCGGTTGCGAGCAATCAGCCCCAGCATTTT
TRBV6-6	TRBJ1-3	NA	NA	CASSFQGNSGNTIYF	TGTGCCAGCAGTTTTCAGGGGAACTCTGGAAACACCATATATTTT
TRBV6-5	TRBJ1-2	NA	NA	CATSVTRGYGYTF	TGTGCCACCTCAGTTACGCGGGGGTATGGCTACACCTTC
TRBV11-2	TRBJ1-6	NA	NA	CASSPVYSYNSPLHF	TGTGCCAGCAGCCCAGTCTACTCCTATAATTCACCCCTCCACTTT
TRBV6-2/TRBV6-3	TRBJ1-1	TRBD1	NA	CASSPLDTRGQAFF	TGTGCCAGCAGCCCACTCGACACGAGGGGGCAAGCTTTCTTT
TRBV7-2	TRBJ2-1	TRBD2	NA	CASSPTSGRQFF	TGTGCCAGCAGCCCTACTAGCGGCCGGCAGTTCTTC
TRBV15	TRBJ2-1	TRBD2	few	CATSGLENNEQFF	TGTGCCACCAGCGGACTAGAAAACAATGAGCAGTTCTTC
TRBV6-2/TRBV6-3	TRBJ1-5	TRBD1	NA	CASSYSRGGQAGNQPQHF	TGTGCCAGCAGTTACTCCAGGGGGGGGCAGGCAGGCAATCAGCCCCAGCATTTT
TRBV9	TRBJ1-6	NA	NA	CASSAPGGAGSPLHF	TGTGCCAGCAGCGCCCCTGGTGGGGCGGGATCACCCCTCCACTTT
TRBV28	TRBJ2-2	TRBD2	NA	CASISGGAGAPGELFF	TGTGCCAGCATCTCCGGAGGAGCGGGAGCCCCCGGGGAGCTGTTTTTT
TRBV10-3	TRBJ2-3	NA	NA	CAISVRDSSTDTQYF	TGTGCCATCAGTGTCCGGGACTCCAGCACAGATACGCAGTATTTT
TRBV5-1	TRBJ2-2	NA	NA	CASSLNGGRGTGELFF	TGCGCCAGCAGCTTGAATGGGGGGCGAGGCACCGGGGAGCTGTTTTTT
TRBV2	TRBJ1-1	NA	NA	CATTQGGANTEAFF	TGTGCCACCACTCAAGGGGGGGCGAACACTGAAGCTTTCTTT
TRBV4-3	TRBJ2-7	TRBD2	NA	CASSRVGLAGPRAPGEQYF	TGCGCCAGCAGCCGAGTAGGACTAGCGGGACCACGCGCCCCGGGCGAGCAGTACTTC
TRBV11-3	TRBJ2-4	NA	NA	CASSLDFKNIQYF	TGTGCCAGCAGCTTAGATTTTAAAAACATTCAGTACTTC
TRBV30	TRBJ1-2	NA	NA	CAWSTTGANYGYTF	TGTGCCTGGAGTACCACAGGAGCTAACTATGGCTACACCTTC
TRBV7-2	TRBJ1-4	TRBD1	NA	CASSSRQGSNEKLFF	TGTGCCAGCAGCTCACGACAGGGCTCTAATGAAAAACTGTTTTTT
TRBV7-2	TRBJ2-3	NA	NA	CASSLASGGLDTQYF	TGTGCCAGCAGCTTAGCTAGCGGAGGACTCGATACGCAGTATTTT
TRBV7-9	TRBJ2-1	NA	NA	CASSGEVEFF	TGTGCCAGCAGCGGGGAAGTGGAGTTCTTC
TRBV11-1	TRBJ1-1	NA	NA	CASRLLGNTEAFF	TGTGCCAGCAGGCTCTTGGGAAACACTGAAGCTTTCTTT
TRBV18	TRBJ1-1	TRBD1	NA	CASSPRAQGDTEAFF	TGTGCCAGCTCACCAAGGGCACAGGGGGACACTGAAGCTTTCTTT
TRBV10-3	TRBJ2-5	NA	NA	CAISQLQETQYF	TGTGCCATCAGCCAGCTTCAAGAGACCCAGTACTTC
TRBV6-2/TRBV6-3	TRBJ1-5	NA	NA	CASSDGVQPQHF	TGTGCCAGCAGTGACGGAGTTCAGCCCCAGCATTTT
TRBV28	TRBJ1-1	NA	once	CASKKRAGNRAEAFF	TGTGCCAGCAAAAAAAGGGCAGGGAATCGCGCTGAAGCTTTCTTT
TRBV7-2	TRBJ1-3	NA	NA	CASSLGSGNTIYF	TGTGCCAGCAGCCTAGGGTCTGGAAACACCATATATTTT
TRBV27	TRBJ1-2	NA	NA	CASTFSNRIGTSYTF	TGTGCCAGCACGTTTAGTAACAGAATCGGGACTAGCTACACCTTC
TRBV28	TRBJ2-7	NA	NA	CASRPTGLFSYEQYF	TGTGCCAGCAGACCGACAGGTCTCTTTTCCTACGAGCAGTACTTC
TRBV5-1	TRBJ1-4	TRBD1	NA	CASSLMQGASNEKLFF	TGCGCCAGCAGCTTGATGCAGGGGGCTTCTAATGAAAAACTGTTTTTT
TRBV28	TRBJ2-1	TRBD2	NA	CASSSPGTSGRGSYNEQFF	TGTGCCAGCAGTTCACCCGGGACTAGCGGGAGAGGATCCTACAATGAGCAGTTCTTC
TRBV19	TRBJ1-1	NA	NA	CASSWRVNTEAFF	TGTGCCAGTAGTTGGAGGGTGAACACTGAAGCTTTCTTT
TRBV19	TRBJ1-4	NA	NA	CASSITGRGEKLFF	TGTGCCAGTAGTATAACAGGGAGGGGCGAAAAACTGTTTTTT